This TCR beta chain was identified during a study of blood T cell repertoires in COVID-19. On the study more broadly: Sites in the United States, Italy and Spain provided acute and convalescent COVID-19 samples. PBMCs, B-cell-depleted T cells, or T cells provided the cDNA or gDNA that made up the material.

Authors' analysis steps: Amplification from reference gene primers served as the basis for estimated nucleated cell counts. Sequencing used immunoSEQ multiplex PCR; TCRdb keeps in-frame clones, though not all of them. The DNA was the basis for D and trimming; V, J and clone size are from that table. The sample has under 200,000 clones; around 90% are singletons. Germline CDR1 is MGHRA and CDR2 is YSYEKL. V was cut by 1 base and J by 4 bases, with 8 bases left in between. The CDR3 loop spans 14 amino acids. The receptor comes from a middle-aged man with acute or convalescent COVID-19. The genes are TRBV4-1 and TRBJ1-5, with D uncertain. The sequencing sample was made of peripheral blood. The CDR3 spells CASSQGPVNQPQHF. The CDR3 DNA reads TGCGCCAGCAGCCAAGGGCCAGTTAATCAGCCCCAGCATTTT.